One sample yielded the 14 T cell receptor beta chains listed below, sequenced in a study of T cells in Graves' hyperthyroidism and ophthalmopathy. Researchers took RNA transcripts and amplified the TCR beta CDR3 regions from them. Primed by the HTBI set, a first-round RT-PCR was run on the TCR CDR3. MiXCR, applied by TCRdb to the multiplex PCR reads, yields one record per CDR3 protein. The sample comprises 240,000 or so distinct CDR3 sequences, roughly 15% of which are singletons, and around 30% rests with the top ten. Material: blood. These receptors were taken from a woman younger than 35 with Graves' ophthalmopathy.

This clonotype was observed at least ten times. V usage is TRBV28 and J usage is TRBJ2-7; a possible D gene is TRBD1 (5 bases). From germline, CDR1 is MDHEN and CDR2 SYDVKM. The length of the CDR3 is 14 residues. V was shortened by 6 bases and J by 2 bases, with 14 bases between the two germline ends. The CDR3 sequence is CASSVQETTYEQYF. In DNA, the CDR3 is TGTGCCAGCAGCGTACAGGAGACAACCTACGAGCAGTACTTC.

This clonotype has ten or more counts. V is TRBV5-4 and J is TRBJ1-1; TRBD1 matches at 9 bases. Germline V lookup: CDR1 SGHNT, CDR2 YYREEE (reference sequence). The CDR3 runs 16 residues. J was trimmed by 5 bases and V by 0 bases; bases with no gene match: 8. DNA of the CDR3: TGTGCCAGCAGCTTGGCCGGACAGGGGCTTAAAACTGAAGCTTTCTTT. Translating it yields CASSLAGQGLKTEAFF.

Many counts were recorded for this clonotype. V and J are TRBV4-2 and TRBJ1-2, with D unresolved. This CDR3 has 16 amino acids. CDR1 is LGHNA, CDR2 YNFKEQ, per germline. V shed 0 bases and J shed 5 bases, with 16 bases lying between them. The CDR3 bases are TGTGCCAGCAGCCAAGATGGAAGCCAGCCGATTTATGGCTACACCTTC. It codes for CASSQDGSQPIYGYTF.

This clonotype was seen ten or more times. The chain carries TRBV20-1 and TRBJ2-7, with D possibly TRBD1 on 5 matching bases. V gave up 0 bases and J gave up 1 base, with 13 bases separating them. The CDR3 consists of 15 residues. CDR1 DFQATT and CDR2 SNEGSKA come from the germline V gene (reference sequence). The CDR3 region is CSARDVREASYEQYF. The CDR3 bases are TGCAGTGCTAGAGATGTCAGGGAAGCATCCTACGAGCAGTACTTC.

This chain links TRBV12-3 or TRBV12-4 with TRBJ2-3; 10 positions agree with TRBD2. The J segment lost 3 bases and the V segment lost 7 bases, leaving 13 bases of the junction unmatched. The CDR3 loop spans 17 amino acids. The CDR3, as DNA: TGTGCCAGCACCCTTTCAGCGGGAGGGCGGGGGACAGATACGCAGTATTTT. Translated: CASTLSAGGRGTDTQYF.

There are many counts of this clonotype. V gene TRBV20-1 combines with J gene TRBJ2-1; 10 bases fit TRBD2. The CDR3 runs 15 residues. V lost 0 bases and J lost 12; bases outside the gene matches: 11. From germline, CDR1 is DFQATT and CDR2 SNEGSKA (reference sequence). CDR3: CSARDFKREGIMQFF. CDR3 DNA sequence: TGCAGTGCTAGAGATTTCAAGCGGGAGGGAATTATGCAGTTCTTC.

The sample holds many counts of this clonotype. J is TRBJ2-7 and V is TRBV6-6; no reliable D call. The germline gives CDR1 MNHNY, CDR2 SVGAGI (reference sequence). V was shortened by 2 bases and J by 1 base, with 9 bases between the two germline ends. The CDR3 length is 14 residues. The CDR3 DNA reads as TGTGCCAGCAGTTACATAGGCCCGTCCTACGAGCAGTACTTC. Translating gives CASSYIGPSYEQYF.

This clonotype has only a few counts. V is TRBV19 and J is TRBJ2-1; D remains unclear. Germline CDR1 and CDR2: LNHDA and SQIVND (reference sequence). The CDR3 is made up of 13 amino acids. V was shortened by 1 base and J by 3 bases, with 4 bases between the two germline ends. CDR3 residues: CASSIGNYNEQFF. CDR3 bases: TGTGCCAGTAGTATAGGTAACTACAATGAGCAGTTCTTC.

The chain carries TRBV5-4 and TRBJ2-4, with 7 bases matching TRBD2. This CDR3 is built from 16 residues. V lost 4 bases, J lost 0 bases, and 7 bases stayed unmatched. Per the germline V gene, CDR1 is SGHNT and CDR2 is YYREEE (reference sequence). This chain's CDR3 is CASSPTGGEAKNIQYF. The CDR3 nucleotides read TGTGCCAGCAGCCCCACGGGGGGAGAAGCCAAAAACATTCAGTACTTC.

This clonotype was detected ten times or more. V is TRBV4-1 and J is TRBJ1-5; no clear D. Germline CDR1 MGHRA, CDR2 YSYEKL. V gave up 3 bases and J gave up 2 bases, with 8 bases separating them. The CDR3 has 14 residues. CDR3 sequence: CASSQGSGNQPQHF. CDR3 nucleotides: TGCGCCAGCAGCCAGGGGTCGGGCAATCAGCCCCAGCATTTT.

This clonotype was detected ten times or more. The V and J genes are TRBV19 and TRBJ1-1; D gene unclear. Germline CDR1 and CDR2: LNHDA and SQIVND (reference sequence). This CDR3 contains 14 residues. With 5 bases removed from V and 0 bases from J, the gap between germline ends came to 10 bases. CDR3 protein: CASSHGTLNTEAFF. The CDR3 nucleotides read TGTGCCAGTAGTCACGGAACCTTGAACACTGAAGCTTTCTTT. The full variable domain, in which reference TRBV19 and TRBJ1-1 provide the parts outside the CDR3, is DGGITQSPKYLFRKEGQNVTLSCEQNLNHDAMYWYRQDPGQGLRLIYYSQIVNDFQKGDIAEGYSVSREKKESFPLTVTSAQKNPTAFYLCASSHGTLNTEAFFGQGTRLTVV.

The CDR3 here is CASSSPGTGLNQPQHF. For the CDR3, the DNA is TGTGCCAGCAGTTCCCCCGGGACAGGGCTAAATCAGCCCCAGCATTTT. The chain uses TRBV28 and TRBJ1-5, with 9 bases lining up with TRBD1. The CDR3 length is 16 residues. V was clipped by 4 bases and J by 4 bases; unmatched bases: 8. From germline, CDR1 is MDHEN and CDR2 SYDVKM.

This clonotype was counted many times. The chain couples TRBV6-1 to TRBJ1-4; TRBD1 agrees at 8 bases. The CDR3 is 14 residues long. The germline CDR1 and CDR2 sequences are MNHNS and SASEGT. V was pared by 3 bases and J by 8 bases, with 5 bases of the junction left unmatched. CDR3 DNA sequence: TGTGCCAGCAGTGACCACAGGGGGGGGGAAAAACTGTTTTTT. Encoded protein: CASSDHRGGEKLFF.

The chain is built from TRBV5-1 and TRBJ2-3, with D perhaps matching TRBD2 (6 bases). This CDR3 is built from 14 residues. Trimming removed 5 bases at V and 4 bases at J, with 14 bases between. Germline assignment: CDR1 SGHRS and CDR2 YFSETQ. The CDR3 sequence: CASRVPGVPDTQYF. CDR3 DNA: TGCGCCAGCAGGGTTCCGGGGGTGCCAGATACGCAGTATTTT.